Described below is a single TCR beta chain sequence and its context. V was clipped by 2 bases and J by 8 bases; unmatched bases: 6. The germline gives CDR1 SGHRS, CDR2 YFSETQ. CDR3 length equals 14 residues. Method: immunoSEQ multiplex PCR; TCRdb's copy keeps in-frame clones and lacks some. The table lists 75,000 to 95,000 clones, approximately 96% of them singletons. This specimen belongs to a study of cytomegalovirus exposure and HLA in healthy donors. The sequencing sample was made of PBMCs. The TCR was taken from a man between 18 and 29 years old in good health and CMV-seronegative. V is TRBV5-1 and J is TRBJ1-4; 7 bases are a match to TRBD1. CDR3 DNA: TGCGCCAGCAGCTTACAGGGGAGTGAGGAAAAACTGTTTTTT. This encodes CASSLQGSEEKLFF.